This TCR beta chain stems from a study of cytomegalovirus exposure and HLA in healthy donors. The study, taken as a whole, reports: Reports credit the classifier with highly specific, highly sensitive diagnosis of cytomegalovirus status. Cytomegalovirus-associated status was assigned to about 150 TCR beta chains. Researchers reported that three CMV-associated chains were confirmed in vitro as CMV antigen-specific.

Of note for this clone: The antigen is undetermined.

The CDR3 spans 16 residues. J lost 4 bases, V lost 2 bases, and 8 bases had no gene match. The germline CDR1 and CDR2 sequences are MNHEY and SVGAGI. The repertoire was sequenced with immunoSEQ multiplex PCR; TCRdb's copy has only in-frame clones and lacks some. Among about 360,000 clones listed, roughly 88% were seen once. Donors were drawn from the 120-subject validation cohort, separate from the roughly 700-subject first cohort. This receptor was obtained from a woman aged 18-29 years in good health and CMV-seronegative. The chain links TRBV6-5 to TRBJ2-3, with 8 bases lining up with TRBD1. Source material: PBMCs. For the CDR3, the DNA is TGTGCCAGCAGTTACGGCTGGACAGGGAGTGCAGATACGCAGTATTTT. Translation: CASSYGWTGSADTQYF.